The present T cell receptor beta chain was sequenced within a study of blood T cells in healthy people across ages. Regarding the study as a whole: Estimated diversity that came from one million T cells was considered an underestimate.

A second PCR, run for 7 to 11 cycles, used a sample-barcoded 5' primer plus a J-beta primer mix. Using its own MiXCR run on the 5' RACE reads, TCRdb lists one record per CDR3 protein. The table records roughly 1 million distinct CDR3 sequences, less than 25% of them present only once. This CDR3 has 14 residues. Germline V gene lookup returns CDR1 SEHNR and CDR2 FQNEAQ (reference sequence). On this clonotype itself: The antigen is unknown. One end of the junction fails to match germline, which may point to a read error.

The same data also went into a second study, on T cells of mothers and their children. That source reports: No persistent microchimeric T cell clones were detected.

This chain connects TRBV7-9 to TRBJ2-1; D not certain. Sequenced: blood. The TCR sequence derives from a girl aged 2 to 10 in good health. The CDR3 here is CASSLGVNYNEQLF. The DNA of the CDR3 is TGTGCCAGCAGCTTAGGGGTTAACTACAATGAGCAGCTCTTC.